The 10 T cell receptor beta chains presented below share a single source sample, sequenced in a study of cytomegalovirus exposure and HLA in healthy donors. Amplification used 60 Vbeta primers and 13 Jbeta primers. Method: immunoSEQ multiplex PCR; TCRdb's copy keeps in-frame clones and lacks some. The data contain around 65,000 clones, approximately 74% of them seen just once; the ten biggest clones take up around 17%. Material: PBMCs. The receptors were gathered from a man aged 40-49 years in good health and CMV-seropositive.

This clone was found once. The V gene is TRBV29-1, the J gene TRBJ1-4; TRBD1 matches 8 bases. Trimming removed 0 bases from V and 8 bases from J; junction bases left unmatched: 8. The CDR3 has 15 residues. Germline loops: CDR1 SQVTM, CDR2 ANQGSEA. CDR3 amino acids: CSVEDIDRGSEKLFF. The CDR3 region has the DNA TGCAGCGTTGAAGATATCGACAGGGGTTCCGAAAAACTGTTTTTT.

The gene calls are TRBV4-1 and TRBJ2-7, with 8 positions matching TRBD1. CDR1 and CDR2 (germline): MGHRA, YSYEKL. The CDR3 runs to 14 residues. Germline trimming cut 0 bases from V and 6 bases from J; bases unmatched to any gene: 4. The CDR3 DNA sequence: TGCGCCAGCAGCCAAGATCAGGGGGCGGGCGAGCAGTACTTC. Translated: CASSQDQGAGEQYF.

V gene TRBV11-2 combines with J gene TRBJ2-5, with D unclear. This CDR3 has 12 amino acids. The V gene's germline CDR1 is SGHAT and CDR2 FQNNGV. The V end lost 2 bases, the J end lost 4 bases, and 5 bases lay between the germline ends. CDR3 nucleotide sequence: TGTGCCAGCAGCTTATCCCGAGAGACCCAGTACTTC. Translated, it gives CASSLSRETQYF. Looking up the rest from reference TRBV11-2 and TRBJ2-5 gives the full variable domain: EAGVAQSPRYKIIEKRQSVAFWCNPISGHATLYWYQQILGQGPKLLIQFQNNGVVDDSQLPKDRFSAERLKGVDSTLKIQPAKLEDSAVYLCASSLSRETQYFGPGTRLLVL.

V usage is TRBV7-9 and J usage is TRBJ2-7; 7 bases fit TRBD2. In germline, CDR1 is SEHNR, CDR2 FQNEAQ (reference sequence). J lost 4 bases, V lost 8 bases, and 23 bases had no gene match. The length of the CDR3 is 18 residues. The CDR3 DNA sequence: TGTGCCAGCCCCCCCGGGTCCCCACTCGAGAGCGGGATATACGAGCAGTACTTC. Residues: CASPPGSPLESGIYEQYF.

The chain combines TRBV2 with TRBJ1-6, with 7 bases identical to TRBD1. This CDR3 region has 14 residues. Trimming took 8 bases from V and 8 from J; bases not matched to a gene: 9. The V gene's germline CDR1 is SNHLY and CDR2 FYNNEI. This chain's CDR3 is CASQGDSNHSPLHF. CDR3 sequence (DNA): TGTGCCAGCCAGGGGGACTCTAATCATTCACCCCTCCACTTT.

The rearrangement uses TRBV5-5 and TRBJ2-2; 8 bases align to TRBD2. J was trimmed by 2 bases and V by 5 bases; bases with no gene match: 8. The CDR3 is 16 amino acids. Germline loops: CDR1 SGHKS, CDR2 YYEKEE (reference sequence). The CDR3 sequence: CASRSRSGINTGELFF. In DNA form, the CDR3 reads TGTGCCAGCAGGTCCCGTAGCGGGATCAACACCGGGGAGCTGTTTTTT.

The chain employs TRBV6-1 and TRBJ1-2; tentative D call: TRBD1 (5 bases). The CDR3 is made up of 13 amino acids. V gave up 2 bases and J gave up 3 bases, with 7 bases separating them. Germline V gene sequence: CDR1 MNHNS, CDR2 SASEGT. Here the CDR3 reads CASSEIGDYGYTF. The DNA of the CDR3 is TGTGCCAGCAGTGAAATAGGGGACTATGGCTACACCTTC.

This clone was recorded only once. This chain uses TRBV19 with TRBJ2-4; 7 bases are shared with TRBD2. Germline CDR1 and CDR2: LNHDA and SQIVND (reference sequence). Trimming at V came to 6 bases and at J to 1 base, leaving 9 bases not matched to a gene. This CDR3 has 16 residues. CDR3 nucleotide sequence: TGTGCCAGTAGCCAGGGTTGGGGGGGGGCCAAAAACATTCAGTACTTC. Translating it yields CASSQGWGGAKNIQYF.

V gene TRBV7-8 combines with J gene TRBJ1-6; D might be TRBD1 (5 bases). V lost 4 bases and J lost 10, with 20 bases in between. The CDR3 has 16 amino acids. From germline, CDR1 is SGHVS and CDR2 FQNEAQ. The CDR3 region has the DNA TGTGCCAGCAGCTCGCAGGGTGCCGGTCCGGAGTCACCCCTCCACTTT. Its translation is CASSSQGAGPESPLHF.

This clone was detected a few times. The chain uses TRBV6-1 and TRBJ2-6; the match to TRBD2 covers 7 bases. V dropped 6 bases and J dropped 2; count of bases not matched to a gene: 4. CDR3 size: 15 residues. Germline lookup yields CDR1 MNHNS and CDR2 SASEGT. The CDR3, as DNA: TGTGCCAGCAGGAGGGAGGGGCCTGGGGCCAACGTCCTGACTTTC. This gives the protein CASRREGPGANVLTF.